The 19 T cell receptor beta chains below come from one sample, sequenced in a study of CD8 T cells in Susac syndrome. When the RNA was reverse transcribed, random hexamers were used with an input of roughly 0.5 to 1 ug. TCRdb itself ran the immunoSEQ multiplex PCR reads through MiXCR, one entry per CDR3 protein. Here the sample spans fewer than 350,000 distinct CDR3 sequences, approximately 85% being singletons. The sample was CD8+ T cells from PBMCs. The receptors stem from a human donor with multiple sclerosis.

The rearrangement joins TRBV27 to TRBJ1-2; D gene unclear. The V end was cut by 4 bases, the J end by 4 bases, with 13 bases between. CDR1 and CDR2 (germline): MNHEY, SMNVEV (reference sequence). The CDR3 spans 14 residues. In DNA form, the CDR3 reads TGTGCCAGCAGTTCAATACCAGGATTCTATGGCTACACCTTC. Residues: CASSSIPGFYGYTF.

The chain links TRBV29-1 to TRBJ2-3; perhaps TRBD1 as D (6 bases). This CDR3 spans 16 amino acids. CDR1 is SQVTM, CDR2 ANQGSEA, per germline. Trimming removed 1 base from V and 2 bases from J, with 16 bases in between. The CDR3 coding sequence is TGCAGCGTTGAAGGAGTTTTAACGGGACACACAGATACGCAGTATTTT. The encoded protein is CSVEGVLTGHTDTQYF.

The J gene is TRBJ1-2, the V gene TRBV5-1; no clear D gene. The CDR3 covers 12 residues. V was shortened by 4 bases and J by 7 bases, with 11 bases between the two germline ends. The germline V gene has CDR1 SGHRS and CDR2 YFSETQ. CDR3 in amino acids: CASSMGWGGYTF. CDR3 sequence (DNA): TGCGCCAGCAGCATGGGCTGGGGTGGCTACACCTTC.

V gene TRBV6-1 combines with J gene TRBJ2-5, with 8 bases fitting TRBD1. The J segment lost 5 bases and the V segment lost 5 bases, leaving 7 bases of the junction unmatched. Looked up from germline, CDR1 is MNHNS and CDR2 is SASEGT. This CDR3 has 14 amino acids. The DNA for the CDR3 is TGTGCCAGCAGTTTCAGGGGGCCGGAGGAGACCCAGTACTTC. Translating gives CASSFRGPEETQYF.

The gene calls are TRBV16 and TRBJ2-1; D unresolved. Germline CDR1 and CDR2: KGHSY and FQNENV. Trimming took 7 bases from V and 8 from J, leaving 12 bases between them. The CDR3 spans 12 residues. The CDR3 region is CASNPTDDEQFF. CDR3 bases: TGTGCCAGCAACCCAACAGACGATGAGCAGTTCTTC. Complete variable domain (other parts from reference TRBV16 and TRBJ2-1): GEEVAQTPKHLVRGEGQKAKLYCAPIKGHSYVFWYQQVLKNEFKFLISFQNENVFDETGMPKERFSAKCLPNSPCSLEIQATKLEDSAVYFCASNPTDDEQFFGPGTRLTVL.

The genes are TRBV7-6 and TRBJ2-2; 7 nucleotides match TRBD2. Germline assignment: CDR1 SGHVS and CDR2 FNYEAQ. The trim removed 3 bases at V and 4 bases at J, leaving 5 bases unmatched. This CDR3 region has 15 residues. DNA for the CDR3: TGTGCCAGCAGCTTTTGGCCGGGAGGCACCGGGGAGCTGTTTTTT. Translation: CASSFWPGGTGELFF.

The chain uses TRBV7-9 and TRBJ2-7; perhaps D is TRBD1 or TRBD2 (6 bases each). Germline V lookup: CDR1 SEHNR, CDR2 FQNEAQ (reference sequence). Trimming pared 1 base from V and 7 bases from J, leaving 14 bases between. The CDR3 loop spans 14 amino acids. The CDR3 loop reads CASSLGGAPGEQYF. The CDR3 DNA sequence: TGTGCCAGCAGCTTAGGGGGGGCCCCCGGTGAGCAGTACTTC.

V gene TRBV5-4 combines with J gene TRBJ1-1; weak D call: TRBD1 (5 bases). CDR3 length: 14 residues. V dropped 3 bases and J dropped 0 bases, with 9 bases sitting between them. CDR1 is SGHNT, CDR2 YYREEE, per germline (reference sequence). Written as DNA, the CDR3 is TGTGCCAGCAGCTGGGACGGAATGAACACTGAAGCTTTCTTT. It translates to CASSWDGMNTEAFF. Variable domain in full (rest from reference TRBV5-4 and TRBJ1-1): ETGVTQSPTHLIKTRGQQVTLRCSSQSGHNTVSWYQQALGQGPQFIFQYYREEENGRGNFPPRFSGLQFPNYSSELNVNALELDDSALYLCASSWDGMNTEAFFGQGTRLTVV.

The chain is built from TRBV7-9 and TRBJ2-7; D is possibly TRBD1 (5 bases). The V end was cut by 5 bases, the J end by 2 bases, with 19 bases between. The germline V gene has CDR1 SEHNR and CDR2 FQNEAQ (reference sequence). CDR3 length: 16 amino acids. CDR3 bases: TGTGCCAGCAGCCGACAGAAGATCGTCCCCCCCTACGAGCAGTACTTC. Encoded protein: CASSRQKIVPPYEQYF.

The chain carries TRBV6-2 or TRBV6-3 and TRBJ2-1, with 7 nucleotides matching TRBD2. Trimming removed 7 bases from V and 9 bases from J; junction bases left unmatched: 18. Germline V CDR1 and CDR2: MNHEY, SVGEGT. This CDR3 is 16 amino acids long. Here the CDR3 DNA reads TGTGCCAGCAATAGTACTAGCGTCAAGAGGAGTGGTGAGCAGTTCTTC. It translates to CASNSTSVKRSGEQFF.

This rearrangement joins TRBV14 to TRBJ1-1; D not certain. V was clipped by 1 base and J by 4 bases, with 13 bases between them. CDR3 length equals 15 residues. Per germline, CDR1 SGHDN and CDR2 FVKESK. The chain's CDR3 is CASSQAHGWGTEAFF. In nucleotides, the CDR3 is TGTGCCAGCAGCCAAGCGCACGGTTGGGGCACTGAAGCTTTCTTT.

CDR3: CASSLGTSSGNEQFF. The CDR3 DNA reads TGTGCCAGCAGTCTTGGGACTAGCAGTGGGAATGAGCAGTTCTTC. J is TRBJ2-1 and V is TRBV11-3; TRBD2 aligns across 9 bases. CDR1 is SGHNT and CDR2 is YENEEA in the germline V gene. The junction had 10 bases not matched to a gene; V was cut back by 6 bases and J by 7 bases. This CDR3 is 15 amino acids long.

The chain uses TRBV4-1 and TRBJ2-1; 7 nucleotides agree with TRBD2. V lost 4 bases to trimming and J lost 6 bases; unmatched junction nucleotides: 6. Germline V gene lookup returns CDR1 MGHRA and CDR2 YSYEKL. There are 14 residues in the CDR3. This CDR3 reads CASSPGLGANEQFF. DNA for the CDR3: TGCGCCAGCAGCCCTGGACTAGGCGCCAATGAGCAGTTCTTC.

The chain recombines TRBV27 with TRBJ2-7, with a possible D match to TRBD2 (6 bases). The V gene lost 6 bases and the J gene lost 2 bases, with 11 bases spanning the gap. The germline gives CDR1 MNHEY, CDR2 SMNVEV (reference sequence). This CDR3 has 13 residues. The CDR3 DNA reads as TGTGCCAGCAGCCGGGACTTGACCTACGAGCAGTACTTC. Amino acid sequence: CASSRDLTYEQYF.

This clonotype appeared a single time. The V gene is TRBV7-9, the J gene TRBJ2-3; 15 bases match TRBD2. Per germline, CDR1 SEHNR and CDR2 FQNEAQ (reference sequence). This CDR3 contains 18 residues. With V trimmed by 2 bases and J by 2 bases, 5 bases remained unmatched. The CDR3 is CASSLTGTSGRITDTQYF. The CDR3 DNA is TGTGCCAGCAGCTTAACCGGGACTAGCGGGAGGATCACAGATACGCAGTATTTT.

The V and J genes are TRBV19 and TRBJ2-5; a weak D match, TRBD2 (6 bases). The CDR3 has 14 residues. The germline V gene encodes CDR1 LNHDA and CDR2 SQIVND (reference sequence). Trimming took off 5 bases at V and 1 base at J, with 11 bases between the two ends. DNA of the CDR3: TGTGCCAGTAGTCCGGGACTGACCCAAGAGACCCAGTACTTC. It specifies CASSPGLTQETQYF.

This clonotype came up a few times. This rearrangement joins TRBV11-3 to TRBJ2-7; no clear D gene. The V gene's germline CDR1 is SGHNT and CDR2 YENEEA. The CDR3 has 12 amino acids. With 1 base removed from V and 4 bases from J, the gap between germline ends came to 5 bases. Here the CDR3 reads CASSLVPYEQYF. CDR3 bases: TGTGCCAGCAGCTTAGTTCCGTACGAGCAGTACTTC.

The table lists this clonotype with a count of one. The chain couples TRBV28 to TRBJ1-1; D may be TRBD1 (5 bases). This CDR3 contains 11 residues. Germline CDR1 is MDHEN and CDR2 is SYDVKM. Trimming took 11 bases from V and 5 from J, leaving 12 bases between them. The CDR3 sequence is CAAGVGTEAFF. Here the CDR3 DNA reads TGTGCCGCGGGGGTCGGTACTGAAGCTTTCTTT.

The chain has TRBV14 and TRBJ2-1; D remains unclear. Germline V gene data show CDR1 as SGHDN and CDR2 as FVKESK. The CDR3 is 11 residues long. Trimming removed 1 base at V and 6 bases at J, with 1 base between. The CDR3 sequence is CASSQGNEQFF. CDR3 nucleotides: TGTGCCAGCAGCCAAGGCAATGAGCAGTTCTTC.